This T cell receptor beta chain appears in the sequencing data of a study of patients and donors after allogeneic stem cell transplantation. CDR3 size: 15 residues. Germline assignment: CDR1 DFQATT and CDR2 SNEGSKA (reference sequence). Between the trimmed V and J ends, which lost 0 bases and 0 bases, there was a span of 9 bases. TCRdb called the RT-PCR reads again in MiXCR, with one record for every CDR3 protein. The sample holds about 200,000 distinct CDR3 sequences; 38% are singletons and the top ten take roughly 10%. The sequenced sample was blood, either unsorted or a sorted T cell fraction (not recorded which). The receptor was derived from a human donor who was either an allogeneic HSCT recipient or a stem cell or donor lymphocyte infusion donor (not recorded which). It is not recorded whose cells these are; they may come from a transplant donor. The J gene is TRBJ1-3, the V gene TRBV20-1; no definite D call. The CDR3 here is CSARDHGSSGNTIYF. The CDR3 DNA sequence: TGCAGTGCTAGAGATCACGGGTCCTCTGGAAACACCATATATTTT.